This TCR beta chain stems from a study of early T cells in non-severe SARS-CoV-2 infection. This clonotype has at least ten counts. Its matching antigen is unknown. A single record per CDR3 protein comes from TCRdb applying MiXCR to the 5' RACE reads. The sample carries just over 70,000 distinct CDR3 sequences, 9.5% to 15% recorded once. Study-wide findings and caveats: Private and CD4 specificities were missed by VDJdb matching, which favored anti-spike CD8 responses.

The source of this sequence is an adult who was a healthcare worker with PCR-confirmed SARS-CoV-2 infection or an uninfected control (not recorded which). Material: whole blood.

The CDR3 reads CSAQGRSYEQYF. In DNA form, the CDR3 reads TGCAGTGCCCAGGGCCGGTCCTACGAGCAGTACTTC. This sequence joins TRBV20-1 and TRBJ2-7; D perhaps matches TRBD1 (5 bases). Looked up from germline, CDR1 is DFQATT and CDR2 is SNEGSKA (reference sequence). The CDR3 is 12 amino acids. V was pared by 6 bases and J by 1 base, with 10 bases between.